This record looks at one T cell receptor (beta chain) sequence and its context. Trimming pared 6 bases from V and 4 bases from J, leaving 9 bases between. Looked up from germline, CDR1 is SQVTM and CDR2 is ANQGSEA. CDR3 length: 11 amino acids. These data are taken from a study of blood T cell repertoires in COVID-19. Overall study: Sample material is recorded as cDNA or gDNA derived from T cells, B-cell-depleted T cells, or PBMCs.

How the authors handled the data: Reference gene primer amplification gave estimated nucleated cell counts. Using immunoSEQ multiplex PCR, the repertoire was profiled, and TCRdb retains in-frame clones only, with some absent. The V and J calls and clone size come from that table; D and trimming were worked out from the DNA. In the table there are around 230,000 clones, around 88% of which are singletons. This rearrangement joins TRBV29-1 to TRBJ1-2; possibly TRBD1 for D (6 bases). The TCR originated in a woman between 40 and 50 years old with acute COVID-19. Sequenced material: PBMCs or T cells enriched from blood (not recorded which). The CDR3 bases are TGCAGCGTCGTGGACAGCTATGGCTACACCTTC. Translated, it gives CSVVDSYGYTF.